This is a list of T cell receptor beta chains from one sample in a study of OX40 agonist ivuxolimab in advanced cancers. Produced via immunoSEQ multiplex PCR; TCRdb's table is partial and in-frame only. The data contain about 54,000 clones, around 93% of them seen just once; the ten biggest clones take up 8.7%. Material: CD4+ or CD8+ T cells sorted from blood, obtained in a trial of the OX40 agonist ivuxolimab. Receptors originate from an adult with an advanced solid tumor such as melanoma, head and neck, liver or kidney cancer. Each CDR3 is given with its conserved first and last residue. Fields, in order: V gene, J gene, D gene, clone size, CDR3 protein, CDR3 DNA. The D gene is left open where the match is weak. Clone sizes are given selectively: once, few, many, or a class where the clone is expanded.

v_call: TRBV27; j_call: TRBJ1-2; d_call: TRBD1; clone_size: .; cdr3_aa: CASSPNRGQRGYTF; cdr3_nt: TGTGCCAGCAGCCCTAACAGGGGGCAGAGGGGCTACACCTTC
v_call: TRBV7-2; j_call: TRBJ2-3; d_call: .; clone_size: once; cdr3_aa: CASSLGGFSTDTQYF; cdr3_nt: TGTGCCAGCAGCTTAGGGGGCTTTAGCACAGATACGCAGTATTTT
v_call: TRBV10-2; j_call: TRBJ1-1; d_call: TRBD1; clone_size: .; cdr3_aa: CASRPLSGGTEAFF; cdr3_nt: TGCGCCAGCAGACCACTTTCAGGGGGCACTGAAGCTTTCTTT
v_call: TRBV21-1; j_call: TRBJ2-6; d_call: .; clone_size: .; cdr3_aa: CASSKALRGLGGANVLTF; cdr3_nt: TGTGCCAGCAGCAAAGCGCTTCGGGGGCTAGGAGGGGCCAACGTCCTGACTTTC
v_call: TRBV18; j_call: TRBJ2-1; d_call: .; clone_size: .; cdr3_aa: CASSPMRSDSFF; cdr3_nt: TGTGCCAGCTCACCAATGAGGTCAGACTCGTTCTTC
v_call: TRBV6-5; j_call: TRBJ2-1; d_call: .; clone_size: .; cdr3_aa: CASSPFLGNEQFF; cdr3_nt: TGTGCCAGCAGCCCGTTTCTGGGCAATGAGCAGTTCTTC
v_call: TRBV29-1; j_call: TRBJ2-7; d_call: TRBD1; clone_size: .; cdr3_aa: CSVRTGSSYEQYF; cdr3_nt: TGCAGCGTTCGGACAGGAAGTTCCTACGAGCAGTACTTC
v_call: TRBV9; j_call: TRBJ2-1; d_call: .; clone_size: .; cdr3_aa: CASSVDLPGGGEQFF; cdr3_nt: TGTGCCAGCAGCGTGGATCTTCCCGGAGGCGGTGAGCAGTTCTTC
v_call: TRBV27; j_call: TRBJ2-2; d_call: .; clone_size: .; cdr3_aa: CASSIGWNTGELFF; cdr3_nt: TGTGCCAGCAGTATCGGATGGAACACCGGGGAGCTGTTTTTT
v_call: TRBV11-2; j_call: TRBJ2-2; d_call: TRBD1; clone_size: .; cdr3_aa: CASSLGYRGPGELFF; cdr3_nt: TGTGCCAGCAGCTTAGGTTACAGGGGGCCCGGGGAGCTGTTTTTT
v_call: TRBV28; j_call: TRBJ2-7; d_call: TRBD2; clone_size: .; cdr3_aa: CASSLTSGRADEQYF; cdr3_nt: TGTGCCAGCAGTCTTACTAGCGGGAGGGCCGACGAGCAGTACTTC
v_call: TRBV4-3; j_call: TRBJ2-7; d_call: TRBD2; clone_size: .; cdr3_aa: CASSQVPGGSYEQYF; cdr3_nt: TGCGCCAGCAGCCAGGTACCGGGGGGCTCCTACGAGCAGTACTTC
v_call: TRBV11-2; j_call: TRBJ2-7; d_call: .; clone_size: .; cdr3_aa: CASSLGPNYEQYF; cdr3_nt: TGTGCCAGCAGCTTAGGACCGAACTACGAGCAGTACTTC
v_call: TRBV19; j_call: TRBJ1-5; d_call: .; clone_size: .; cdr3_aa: CATRGGLGSNQPQHF; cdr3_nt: TGTGCCACCCGGGGAGGGCTGGGTAGCAATCAGCCCCAGCATTTT
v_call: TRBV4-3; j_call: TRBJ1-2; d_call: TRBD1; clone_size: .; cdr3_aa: CASSQEGSSGGFNYGYTF; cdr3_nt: TGCGCCAGCAGCCAAGAGGGGAGCTCAGGGGGGTTCAACTATGGCTACACCTTC
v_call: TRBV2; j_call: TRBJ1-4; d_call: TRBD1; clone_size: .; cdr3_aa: CASSPGQGQFAVSKLFF; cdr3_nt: TGTGCCAGCAGCCCAGGACAGGGGCAGTTTGCGGTGTCAAAACTGTTTTTT
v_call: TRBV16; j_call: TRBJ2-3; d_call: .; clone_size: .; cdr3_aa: CASSQFNRADTQYF; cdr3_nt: TGTGCCAGCAGCCAATTTAACAGGGCAGATACGCAGTATTTT
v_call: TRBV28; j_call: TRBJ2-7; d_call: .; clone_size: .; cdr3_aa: CASSWRSYEQYF; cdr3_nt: TGTGCCAGCAGTTGGCGCTCCTACGAGCAGTACTTC
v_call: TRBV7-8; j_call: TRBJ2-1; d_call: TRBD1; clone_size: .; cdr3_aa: CASSLLGTGNNEQFF; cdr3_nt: TGTGCCAGCAGCTTACTCGGGACAGGCAACAATGAGCAGTTCTTC
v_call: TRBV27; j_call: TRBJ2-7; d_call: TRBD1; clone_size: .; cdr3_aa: CASSPLGTGLYEQYF; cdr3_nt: TGTGCCAGCAGTCCCCTCGGGACAGGGCTCTACGAGCAGTACTTC